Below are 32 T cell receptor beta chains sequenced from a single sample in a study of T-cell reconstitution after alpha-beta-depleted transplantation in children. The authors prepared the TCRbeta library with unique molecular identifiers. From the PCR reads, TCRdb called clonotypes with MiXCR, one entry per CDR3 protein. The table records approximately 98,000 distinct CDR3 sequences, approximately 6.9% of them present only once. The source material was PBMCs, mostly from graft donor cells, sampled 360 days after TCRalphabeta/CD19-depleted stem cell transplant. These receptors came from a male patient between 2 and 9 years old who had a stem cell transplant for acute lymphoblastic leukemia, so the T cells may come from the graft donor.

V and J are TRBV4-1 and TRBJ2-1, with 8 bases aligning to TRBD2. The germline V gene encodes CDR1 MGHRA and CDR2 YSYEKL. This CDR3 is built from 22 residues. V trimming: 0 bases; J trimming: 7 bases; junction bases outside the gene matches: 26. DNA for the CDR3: TGCGCCAGCAGCCAAGAGTGGGCGATTAATCGGGACGGGGGGGTTATGGAAAATGAGCAGTTCTTC. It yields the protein CASSQEWAINRDGGVMENEQFF.

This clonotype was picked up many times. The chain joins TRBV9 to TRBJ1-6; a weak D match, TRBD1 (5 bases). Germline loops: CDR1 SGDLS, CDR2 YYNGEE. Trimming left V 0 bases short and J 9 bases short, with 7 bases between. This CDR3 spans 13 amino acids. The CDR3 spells CASSVAGGSPLHF. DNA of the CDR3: TGTGCCAGCAGCGTAGCTGGGGGTTCACCCCTCCACTTT.

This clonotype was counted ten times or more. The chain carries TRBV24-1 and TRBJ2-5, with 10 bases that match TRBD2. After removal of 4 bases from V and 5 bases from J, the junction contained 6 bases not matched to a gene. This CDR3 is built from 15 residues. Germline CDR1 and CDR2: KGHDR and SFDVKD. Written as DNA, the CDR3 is TGTGCCACCAGTGACCGGAGCGGGGGGGAGGAGACCCAGTACTTC. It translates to CATSDRSGGEETQYF.

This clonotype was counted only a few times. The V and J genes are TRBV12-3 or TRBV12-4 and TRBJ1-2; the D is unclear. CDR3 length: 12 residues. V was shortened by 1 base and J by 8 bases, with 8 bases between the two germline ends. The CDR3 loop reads CASSLGIGGYTF. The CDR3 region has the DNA TGTGCCAGCAGTTTAGGTATCGGGGGCTACACCTTC.

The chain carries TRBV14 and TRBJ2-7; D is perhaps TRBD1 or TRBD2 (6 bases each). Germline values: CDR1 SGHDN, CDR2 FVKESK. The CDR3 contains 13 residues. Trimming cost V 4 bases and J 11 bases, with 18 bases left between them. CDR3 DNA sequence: TGTGCCAGCAGCCCGACTCGGGGGACACCTGAGTACTTC. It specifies CASSPTRGTPEYF.

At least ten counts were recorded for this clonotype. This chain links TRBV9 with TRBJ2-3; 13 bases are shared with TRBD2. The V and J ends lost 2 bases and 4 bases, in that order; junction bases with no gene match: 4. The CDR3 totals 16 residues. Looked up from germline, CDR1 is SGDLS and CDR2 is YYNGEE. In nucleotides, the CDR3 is TGTGCCAGCAGCGTGATGGGACTAGCGGGGTCAGATACGCAGTATTTT. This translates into CASSVMGLAGSDTQYF.

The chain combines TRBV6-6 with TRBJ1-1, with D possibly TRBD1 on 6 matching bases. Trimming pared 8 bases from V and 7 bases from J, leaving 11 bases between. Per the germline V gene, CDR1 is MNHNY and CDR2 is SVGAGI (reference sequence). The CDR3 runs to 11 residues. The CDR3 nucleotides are TGTGCCAGCGAAACAGGGATTGAAGCTTTCTTT. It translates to CASETGIEAFF.

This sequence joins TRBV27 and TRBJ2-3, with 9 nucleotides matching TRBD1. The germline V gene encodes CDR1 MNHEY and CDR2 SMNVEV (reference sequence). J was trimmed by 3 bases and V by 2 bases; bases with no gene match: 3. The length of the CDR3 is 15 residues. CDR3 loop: CASSLRDRVTDTQYF. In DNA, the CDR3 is TGTGCCAGCAGTTTAAGGGACAGGGTGACAGATACGCAGTATTTT.

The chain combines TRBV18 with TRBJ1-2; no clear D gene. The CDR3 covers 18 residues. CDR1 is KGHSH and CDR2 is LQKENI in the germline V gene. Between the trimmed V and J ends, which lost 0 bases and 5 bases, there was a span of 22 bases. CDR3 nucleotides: TGTGCCAGCTCACCACCGGGAAAGAGTAGGCGAAGGTGGTATGGCTACACCTTC. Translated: CASSPPGKSRRRWYGYTF.

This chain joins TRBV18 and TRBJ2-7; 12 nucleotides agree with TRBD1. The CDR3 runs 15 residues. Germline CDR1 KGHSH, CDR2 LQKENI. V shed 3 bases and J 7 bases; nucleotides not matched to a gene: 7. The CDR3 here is CASSPRDRGPGEQYF. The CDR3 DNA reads TGTGCCAGCTCACCGAGGGACAGGGGGCCGGGGGAGCAGTACTTC. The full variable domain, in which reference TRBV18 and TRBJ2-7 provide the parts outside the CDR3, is NAGVMQNPRHLVRRRGQEARLRCSPMKGHSHVYWYRQLPEEGLKFMVYLQKENIIDESGMPKERFSAEFPKEGPSILRIQQVVRGDSAAYFCASSPRDRGPGEQYFGPGTRLTVT.

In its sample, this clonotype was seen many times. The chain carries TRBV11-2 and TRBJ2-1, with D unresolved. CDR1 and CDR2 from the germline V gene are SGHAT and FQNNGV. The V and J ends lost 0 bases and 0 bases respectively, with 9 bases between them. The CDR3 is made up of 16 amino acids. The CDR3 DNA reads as TGTGCCAGCAGCTTAGATTTCCGGGCCTCCTACAATGAGCAGTTCTTC. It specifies CASSLDFRASYNEQFF.

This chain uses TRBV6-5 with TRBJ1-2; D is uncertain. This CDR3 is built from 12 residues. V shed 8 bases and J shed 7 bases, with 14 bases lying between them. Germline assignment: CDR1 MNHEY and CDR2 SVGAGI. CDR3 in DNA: TGTGCCAGCCGGAACCCGGCGGTTGGCTACACCTTC. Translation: CASRNPAVGYTF.

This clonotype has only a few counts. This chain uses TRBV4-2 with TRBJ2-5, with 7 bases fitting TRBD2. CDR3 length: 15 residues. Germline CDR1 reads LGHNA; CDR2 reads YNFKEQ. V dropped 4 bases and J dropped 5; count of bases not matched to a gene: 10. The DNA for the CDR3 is TGTGCCAGCAGCCCTCGGGCAGCGGGGCGGGAGACCCAGTACTTC. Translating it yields CASSPRAAGRETQYF.

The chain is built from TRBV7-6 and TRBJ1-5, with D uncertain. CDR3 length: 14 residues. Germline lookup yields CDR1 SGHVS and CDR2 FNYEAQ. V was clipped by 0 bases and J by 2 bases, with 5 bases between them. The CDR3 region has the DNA TGTGCCAGCAGCTTAGCGCAGGGCAATCAGCCCCAGCATTTT. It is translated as CASSLAQGNQPQHF.

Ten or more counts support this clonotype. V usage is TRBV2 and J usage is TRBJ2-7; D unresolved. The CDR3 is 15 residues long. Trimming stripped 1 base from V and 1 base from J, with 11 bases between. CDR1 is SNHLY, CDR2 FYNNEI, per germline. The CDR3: CASSEGYGLSYEQYF. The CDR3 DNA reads TGTGCCAGCAGTGAAGGGTACGGGTTGTCCTACGAGCAGTACTTC.

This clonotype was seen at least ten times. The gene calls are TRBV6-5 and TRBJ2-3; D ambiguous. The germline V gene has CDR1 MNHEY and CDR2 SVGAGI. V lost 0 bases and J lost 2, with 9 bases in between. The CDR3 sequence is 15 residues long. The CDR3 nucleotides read TGTGCCAGCAGTTACTCTTGGATACTCACAGATACGCAGTATTTT. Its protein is CASSYSWILTDTQYF.

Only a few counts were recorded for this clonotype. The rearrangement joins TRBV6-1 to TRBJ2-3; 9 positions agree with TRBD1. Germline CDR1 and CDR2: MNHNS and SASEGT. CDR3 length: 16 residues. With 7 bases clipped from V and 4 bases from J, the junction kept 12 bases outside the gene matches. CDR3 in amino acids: CASTPLQGAQADTQYF. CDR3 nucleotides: TGTGCCAGCACCCCCCTACAGGGGGCGCAGGCAGATACGCAGTATTTT.

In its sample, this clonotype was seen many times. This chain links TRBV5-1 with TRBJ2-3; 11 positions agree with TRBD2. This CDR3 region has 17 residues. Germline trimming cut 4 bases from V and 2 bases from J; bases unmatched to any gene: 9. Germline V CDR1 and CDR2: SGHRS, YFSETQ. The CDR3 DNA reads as TGCGCCAGCAGCCAATGGCTAGCGGGGGGTTACACAGATACGCAGTATTTT. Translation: CASSQWLAGGYTDTQYF.

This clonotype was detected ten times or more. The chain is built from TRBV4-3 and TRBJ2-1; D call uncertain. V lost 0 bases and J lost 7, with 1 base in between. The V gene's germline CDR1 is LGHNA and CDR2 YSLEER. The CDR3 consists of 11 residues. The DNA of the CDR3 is TGCGCCAGCAGCCAAGAGAATGAGCAGTTCTTC. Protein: CASSQENEQFF.

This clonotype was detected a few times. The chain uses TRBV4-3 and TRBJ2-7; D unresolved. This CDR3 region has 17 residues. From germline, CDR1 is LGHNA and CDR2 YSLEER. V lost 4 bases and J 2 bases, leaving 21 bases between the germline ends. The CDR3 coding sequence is TGCGCCAGCAGCCCATCCGCTGACACGCGTCCCCCCTACGAGCAGTACTTC. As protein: CASSPSADTRPPYEQYF.

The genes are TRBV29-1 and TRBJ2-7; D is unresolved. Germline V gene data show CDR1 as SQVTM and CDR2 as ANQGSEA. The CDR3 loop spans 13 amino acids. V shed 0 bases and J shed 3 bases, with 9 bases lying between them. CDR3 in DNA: TGCAGCGTTGAAGAGGGTACTGACTACGAGCAGTACTTC. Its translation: CSVEEGTDYEQYF.

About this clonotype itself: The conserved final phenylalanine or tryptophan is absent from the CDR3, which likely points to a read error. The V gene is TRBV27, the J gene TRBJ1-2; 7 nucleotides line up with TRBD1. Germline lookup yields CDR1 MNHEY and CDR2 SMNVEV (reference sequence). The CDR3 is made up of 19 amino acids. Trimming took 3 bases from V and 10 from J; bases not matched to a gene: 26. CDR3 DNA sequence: TGTGCCAGCAGTTTCCTCAACCGTATATACCCGACCGGGACAGAAGACTACACCCTC. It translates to CASSFLNRIYPTGTEDYTL.

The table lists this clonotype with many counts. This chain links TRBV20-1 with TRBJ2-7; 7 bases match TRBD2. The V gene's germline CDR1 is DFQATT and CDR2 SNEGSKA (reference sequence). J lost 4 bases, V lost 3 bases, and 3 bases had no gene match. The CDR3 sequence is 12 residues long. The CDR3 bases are TGCAGTGCTAGGCTTAGCGGGTACGAGCAGTACTTC. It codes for CSARLSGYEQYF.

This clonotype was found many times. The CDR3 loop is CASSLAGSGRYNEQFF. In DNA form, the CDR3 reads TGTGCCAGCAGTCTAGCGGGCAGCGGGAGGTACAATGAGCAGTTCTTC. The chain couples TRBV7-2 to TRBJ2-1, with 9 bases matching TRBD2. Germline trimming cut 6 bases from V and 4 bases from J; bases unmatched to any gene: 10. Germline V lookup: CDR1 SGHTA, CDR2 FQGNSA. The CDR3 has 16 amino acids.

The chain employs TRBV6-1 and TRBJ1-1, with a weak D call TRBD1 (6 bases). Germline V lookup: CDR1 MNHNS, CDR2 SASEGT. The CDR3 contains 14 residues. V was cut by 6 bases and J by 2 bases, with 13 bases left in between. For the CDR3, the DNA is TGTGCCAGCAGCCTAGGGGGGGACAACACTGAAGCTTTCTTT. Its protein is CASSLGGDNTEAFF.

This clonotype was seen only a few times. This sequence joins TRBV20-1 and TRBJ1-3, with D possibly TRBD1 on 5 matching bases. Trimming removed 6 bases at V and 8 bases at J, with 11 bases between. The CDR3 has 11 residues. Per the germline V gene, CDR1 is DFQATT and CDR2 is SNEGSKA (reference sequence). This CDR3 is CSAAWGDTIYF. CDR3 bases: TGCAGTGCCGCTTGGGGCGACACCATATATTTT.

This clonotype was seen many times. CDR3 in amino acids: CATKQGYETQYF. Here the CDR3 DNA reads TGTGCCACCAAGCAGGGATATGAGACCCAGTACTTC. V gene TRBV15 combines with J gene TRBJ2-5; the D gene is possibly TRBD1 (5 bases). This CDR3 has 12 amino acids. CDR1 is LNHNV, CDR2 YYDKDF, per germline (reference sequence). V was clipped by 7 bases and J by 5 bases, with 11 bases between them.

The DNA for the CDR3 is TGTGCCAGCAGCCCAGACCCCAACTGGGAGACCCAGTACTTC. Protein: CASSPDPNWETQYF. The chain has TRBV7-3 and TRBJ2-5; D is uncertain. The CDR3 contains 14 residues. The germline V gene encodes CDR1 SGHTA and CDR2 FQGTGA. Trimming cost V 5 bases and J 5 bases, with 15 bases left between them.

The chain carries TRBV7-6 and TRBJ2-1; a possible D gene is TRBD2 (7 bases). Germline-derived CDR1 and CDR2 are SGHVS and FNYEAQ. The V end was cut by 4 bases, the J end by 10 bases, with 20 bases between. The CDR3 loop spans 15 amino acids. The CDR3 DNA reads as TGTGCCAGCAGCTCCCTGGGCGGGGGCCTCAGGGAGCAGTTCTTC. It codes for CASSSLGGGLREQFF.

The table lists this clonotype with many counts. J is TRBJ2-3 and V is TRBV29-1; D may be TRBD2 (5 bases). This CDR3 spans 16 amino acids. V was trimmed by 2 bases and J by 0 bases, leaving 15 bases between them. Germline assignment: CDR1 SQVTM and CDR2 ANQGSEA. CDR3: CSVENWERPSTDTQYF. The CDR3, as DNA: TGCAGCGTTGAAAACTGGGAGCGGCCTAGCACAGATACGCAGTATTTT.

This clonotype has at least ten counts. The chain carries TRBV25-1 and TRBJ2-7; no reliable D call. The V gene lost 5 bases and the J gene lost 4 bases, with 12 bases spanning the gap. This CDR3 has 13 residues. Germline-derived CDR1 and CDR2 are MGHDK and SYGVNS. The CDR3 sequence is CASSIDTSYEQYF. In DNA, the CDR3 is TGTGCCAGCAGTATAGACACTTCGTACGAGCAGTACTTC.

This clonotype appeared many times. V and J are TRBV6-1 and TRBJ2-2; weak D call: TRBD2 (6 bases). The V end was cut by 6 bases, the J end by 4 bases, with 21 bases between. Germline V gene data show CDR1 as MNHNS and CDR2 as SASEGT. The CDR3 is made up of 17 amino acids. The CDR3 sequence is CASSPRTPNSGTGELFF. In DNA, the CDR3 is TGTGCCAGCAGCCCTAGGACTCCAAATAGCGGCACCGGGGAGCTGTTTTTT.